Following are 10 T cell receptor beta chains from one sample sequenced in a study of T cell responses to AZD1222 COVID-19 vaccine. Some clones are missing from TCRdb's copy, which holds only in-frame ones; the method was immunoSEQ multiplex PCR. This sample yields 140,000 or so clones, of which 80% to 95% are seen a single time; approximately 4.3% belongs to the top ten. The sequencing here drew on peripheral blood, taken 28 days after the second AZD1222 dose. These receptors were obtained from an adult who received the AZD1222 COVID-19 vaccine.

A single count supports this clone. V is TRBV7-8 and J is TRBJ1-1, with no clear D. CDR3 length: 13 residues. The germline V gene encodes CDR1 SGHVS and CDR2 FQNEAQ. Between the trimmed V and J ends, which lost 5 bases and 1 base, there was a span of 8 bases. CDR3 DNA sequence: TGTGCCAGCAGCCGACGAACGAACACTGAAGCTTTCTTT. Its translation is CASSRRTNTEAFF.

V gene TRBV7-8 combines with J gene TRBJ1-1; a possible D gene is TRBD1 (5 bases). Germline V gene sequence: CDR1 SGHVS, CDR2 FQNEAQ. V lost 3 bases and J lost 1, with 9 bases in between. The CDR3 contains 14 residues. This CDR3 is CASSLGGQNTEAFF. In DNA form, the CDR3 reads TGTGCCAGCAGCTTGGGGGGTCAGAACACTGAAGCTTTCTTT.

V gene TRBV19 combines with J gene TRBJ1-1; no firm D call. CDR1 and CDR2 (germline): LNHDA, SQIVND (reference sequence). CDR3 length equals 13 residues. Between the trimmed V and J ends, which lost 4 bases and 2 bases, there was a span of 8 bases. Here the CDR3 reads CASSSTANTEAFF. The CDR3, as DNA: TGTGCCAGTAGTAGCACGGCTAACACTGAAGCTTTCTTT.

In DNA form, the CDR3 reads TGTGCCAGCAGCCAACTGGAGGGGCTAGCCAAAAACATTCAGTACTTC. Its protein is CASSQLEGLAKNIQYF. The rearrangement links TRBV14 to TRBJ2-4; D perhaps matches TRBD2 (6 bases). CDR1 is SGHDN and CDR2 is FVKESK in the germline V gene. Deletions cut 2 bases from V and 0 bases from J, with 11 bases between. The CDR3 totals 16 residues.

This chain links TRBV28 with TRBJ1-3; TRBD1 might be the D (5 bases). The CDR3 has 16 residues. Germline CDR1 and CDR2: MDHEN and SYDVKM. V was trimmed by 1 base and J by 0 bases, leaving 10 bases between them. This CDR3 is CASSLSADSSGNTIYF. DNA of the CDR3: TGTGCCAGCAGTTTATCCGCAGACAGCTCTGGAAACACCATATATTTT.

The V gene is TRBV4-1, the J gene TRBJ1-6; D gene uncertain. The CDR3 loop spans 11 amino acids. The V gene's germline CDR1 is MGHRA and CDR2 YSYEKL. Trimming removed 0 bases at V and 13 bases at J, with 4 bases between. The CDR3 reads CASSQDGPLHF. The CDR3, as DNA: TGCGCCAGCAGCCAAGATGGGCCCCTCCACTTT.

This chain links TRBV28 with TRBJ1-4; 10 bases are shared with TRBD1. The length of the CDR3 is 18 residues. Per the germline V gene, CDR1 is MDHEN and CDR2 is SYDVKM. Trimming removed 2 bases from V and 7 bases from J; junction bases left unmatched: 13. DNA for the CDR3: TGTGCCAGCAGTTTACGACCGGGACAGGGGATGGGCGGTGAAAAACTGTTTTTT. Its protein is CASSLRPGQGMGGEKLFF.

The rearrangement links TRBV7-2 to TRBJ2-1, with a weak D call TRBD2 (6 bases). Trimming pared 5 bases from V and 6 bases from J, leaving 23 bases between. This CDR3 is built from 17 residues. Germline V CDR1 and CDR2: SGHTA, FQGNSA. CDR3 residues: CASSPLLVGLNGNEQFF. CDR3 sequence (DNA): TGTGCCAGCAGCCCCCTGCTCGTAGGACTAAACGGCAATGAGCAGTTCTTC.

The chain carries TRBV5-1 and TRBJ2-5; no reliable D call. This CDR3 contains 14 residues. The V end lost 4 bases, the J end lost 3 bases, and 13 bases lay between the germline ends. CDR1 SGHRS and CDR2 YFSETQ come from the germline V gene. CDR3 loop: CASSPPGLKETQYF. The CDR3 DNA follows: TGCGCCAGCAGCCCCCCCGGGCTGAAAGAGACCCAGTACTTC. Full variable domain (missing parts from reference TRBV5-1 and TRBJ2-5): KAGVTQTPRYLIKTRGQQVTLSCSPISGHRSVSWYQQTPGQGLQFLFEYFSETQRNKGNFPGRFSGRQFSNSRSEMNVSTLELGDSALYLCASSPPGLKETQYFGPGTRLLVL.

The chain is built from TRBV15 and TRBJ1-2; D perhaps matches TRBD1 (5 bases). Looked up from germline, CDR1 is LNHNV and CDR2 is YYDKDF (reference sequence). The CDR3 is 14 amino acids. Trimming removed 5 bases at V and 7 bases at J, with 17 bases between. CDR3 in DNA: TGTGCCACCAGCGCCAAGGGCAGGGTCGGTGGCTACACCTTC. Amino acid sequence: CATSAKGRVGGYTF.